These 21 T cell receptor beta chains share one sample of origin, sequenced in a study of cytomegalovirus exposure and HLA in healthy donors. The PCR made use of 60 Vbeta and 13 Jbeta primers. TCRdb's table, derived via immunoSEQ multiplex PCR, lists solely in-frame clones and lacks some. Of 180,000 or so clones listed, around 76% are singletons. The specimen sequenced was PBMCs. Receptor source: a man aged 40-49 years in good health and CMV-seronegative.

The V call is TRBV7-2, the J call TRBJ2-6; D call uncertain. Germline V gene data show CDR1 as SGHTA and CDR2 as FQGNSA. The CDR3 is 17 residues long. The V end was cut by 2 bases, the J end by 0 bases, with 11 bases between. DNA for the CDR3: TGTGCCAGCAGCTTATTCTCAGATTACTCTGGGGCCAACGTCCTGACTTTC. Protein: CASSLFSDYSGANVLTF. Full variable domain (remainder filled in from reference TRBV7-2 and TRBJ2-6): GAGVSQSPSNKVTEKGKDVELRCDPISGHTALYWYRQSLGQGLEFLIYFQGNSAPDKSGLPSDRFSAERTGGSVSTLTIQRTQQEDSAVYLCASSLFSDYSGANVLTFGAGSRLTVL.

Written as DNA, the CDR3 is TGTGCCAGCAGCGTAGTGGGGCTCCTCACAGATACGCAGTATTTT. It encodes CASSVVGLLTDTQYF. V gene TRBV9 combines with J gene TRBJ2-3, with D tentatively TRBD1 (5 bases). Germline CDR1 SGDLS, CDR2 YYNGEE. This CDR3 has 15 residues. V shed 0 bases and J shed 2 bases, with 10 bases lying between them.

The CDR3: CASSVDSGTSGSGYEQYF. The CDR3, as DNA: TGTGCCAGCAGCGTAGATTCGGGAACTAGCGGGAGTGGGTACGAGCAGTACTTC. V gene TRBV9 combines with J gene TRBJ2-7, with 11 bases that match TRBD2. This CDR3 contains 18 residues. Trimming at V came to 0 bases and at J to 4 bases, leaving 12 bases not matched to a gene. Per the germline V gene, CDR1 is SGDLS and CDR2 is YYNGEE.

The rearrangement joins TRBV10-3 to TRBJ2-1; TRBD2 matches at 12 bases. CDR3 length: 14 amino acids. Germline CDR1 reads ENHRY; CDR2 reads SYGVKD. Losses at the gene ends were 10 bases for V and 3 bases for J; bases not matched to a gene: 4. The CDR3 DNA reads as TGTGCCACCATGACTAGCGGGAGCTACAATGAGCAGTTCTTC. Protein product: CATMTSGSYNEQFF.

The CDR3 nucleotides read TGTGCCAGCAGCCTGCTAGCCCCCCCGGAGACCCAGTACTTC. It codes for CASSLLAPPETQYF. V is TRBV28 and J is TRBJ2-5; D perhaps matches TRBD2 (5 bases). Germline V CDR1 and CDR2: MDHEN, SYDVKM. The CDR3 consists of 14 residues. Trimming left V 6 bases short and J 5 bases short, with 16 bases between. The full variable domain, rest sourced from reference TRBV28 and TRBJ2-5, is DVKVTQSSRYLVKRTGEKVFLECVQDMDHENMFWYRQDPGLGLRLIYFSYDVKMKEKGDIPEGYSVSREKKERFSLILESASTNQTSMYLCASSLLAPPETQYFGPGTRLLVL.

The chain couples TRBV28 to TRBJ2-7; TRBD2 aligns across 7 bases. The CDR3 runs 15 residues. Trimming cost V 6 bases and J 4 bases; bases outside gene matches: 12. The germline V gene encodes CDR1 MDHEN and CDR2 SYDVKM. The CDR3 DNA reads as TGTGCCAGCAGCGATCCGAGGGGCGGGAGTTACGAGCAGTACTTC. Protein: CASSDPRGGSYEQYF.

This clone showed up just once. V usage is TRBV7-3 and J usage is TRBJ2-1; unclear D gene. There are 14 residues in the CDR3. Trimming shortened V by 5 bases and J by 5 bases, and 13 bases separated the two germline ends. Germline CDR1 and CDR2: SGHTA and FQGTGA. The CDR3 protein is CASSPRPPNNEQFF. CDR3 in DNA: TGTGCCAGCAGCCCGCGTCCTCCGAACAATGAGCAGTTCTTC. Combining the CDR3 with reference TRBV7-3 and TRBJ2-1 gives the whole variable domain GAGVSQTPSNKVTEKGKYVELRCDPISGHTALYWYRQSLGQGPEFLIYFQGTGAADDSGLPNDRFFAVRPEGSVSTLKIQRTERGDSAVYLCASSPRPPNNEQFFGPGTRLTVL.

The genes are TRBV7-9 and TRBJ1-5; no clear D gene. The V end was cut by 5 bases, the J end by 7 bases, with 6 bases between. The CDR3 loop spans 11 amino acids. The germline gives CDR1 SEHNR, CDR2 FQNEAQ (reference sequence). The CDR3, as DNA: TGTGCCAGCAGCCCATCACAGCCCCAGCATTTT. Translating gives CASSPSQPQHF.

The rearrangement uses TRBV25-1 and TRBJ1-4, with no clear D. This CDR3 has 15 residues. Trimming took off 1 base at V and 6 bases at J, with 12 bases between the two ends. Germline CDR1 MGHDK, CDR2 SYGVNS. This CDR3 is CASSEFGGRDEKLFF. CDR3 nucleotide sequence: TGTGCCAGCAGTGAATTCGGAGGGCGGGATGAAAAACTGTTTTTT.

CDR3 sequence reads: CASSRPSGSSYEQYF. The CDR3 coding sequence is TGTGCCAGCAGCCGCCCCTCGGGGAGCTCCTACGAGCAGTACTTC. The V and J genes are TRBV11-3 and TRBJ2-7, with D possibly TRBD2 on 5 matching bases. The germline gives CDR1 SGHNT, CDR2 YENEEA. The V gene lost 5 bases and the J gene lost 0 bases, with 14 bases spanning the gap. This CDR3 contains 15 residues. The complete variable domain, with remaining parts taken from reference TRBV11-3 and TRBJ2-7, reads EAGVVQSPRYKIIEKKQPVAFWCNPISGHNTLYWYLQNLGQGPELLIRYENEEAVDDSQLPKDRFSAERLKGVDSTLKIQPAELGDSAVYLCASSRPSGSSYEQYFGPGTRLTVT.

The chain has TRBV14 and TRBJ2-4; D is uncertain. The V end lost 2 bases, the J end lost 0 bases, and 8 bases lay between the germline ends. The CDR3 spans 15 residues. In germline, CDR1 is SGHDN, CDR2 FVKESK. In DNA, the CDR3 is TGTGCCAGCAGCCAATTCGGTCTAGCCAAAAACATTCAGTACTTC. Translated: CASSQFGLAKNIQYF.

The rearrangement links TRBV5-1 to TRBJ2-7; perhaps TRBD2 as D (5 bases). Germline V CDR1 and CDR2: SGHRS, YFSETQ. The CDR3 contains 12 residues. V was pared by 3 bases and J by 2 bases, with 6 bases between. This CDR3 reads CASSWGAYEQYF. The CDR3 DNA is TGCGCCAGCAGCTGGGGAGCCTACGAGCAGTACTTC.

About this clone: In the same sample, other DNA sequences code for this CDR3. The chain has TRBV18 and TRBJ2-3, with TRBD2 as a possible D gene (6 bases). V lost 2 bases and J 0 bases, leaving 6 bases between the germline ends. Germline V CDR1 and CDR2: KGHSH, LQKENI. This CDR3 contains 14 residues. In nucleotides, the CDR3 is TGTGCCAGCTCACCAGGACTAAGCACAGATACGCAGTATTTT. Protein: CASSPGLSTDTQYF.

The chain employs TRBV5-5 and TRBJ2-5; the match to TRBD1 covers 9 bases. The CDR3 is 13 amino acids. Per the germline V gene, CDR1 is SGHKS and CDR2 is YYEKEE (reference sequence). With V trimmed by 4 bases and J by 4 bases, 2 bases remained unmatched. CDR3 residues: CASSVDRGETQYF. CDR3 sequence (DNA): TGTGCCAGCAGCGTGGACAGGGGAGAGACCCAGTACTTC.

This clone is a singleton in its sample. This sequence joins TRBV2 and TRBJ2-3, with D unclear. Germline V gene data show CDR1 as SNHLY and CDR2 as FYNNEI. V was clipped by 5 bases and J by 2 bases, with 5 bases between them. The CDR3 has 12 amino acids. In nucleotides, the CDR3 is TGTGCCAGCAGTATCCTCACAGATACGCAGTATTTT. The encoded protein is CASSILTDTQYF.

This clone was counted a single time. The chain has TRBV5-1 and TRBJ1-2; D gene uncertain. Deletions cut 4 bases from V and 4 bases from J, with 14 bases between. Germline-derived CDR1 and CDR2 are SGHRS and YFSETQ. The CDR3 extends over 14 amino acids. CDR3 in amino acids: CASSAGGSGYGYTF. For the CDR3, the DNA is TGCGCCAGCAGCGCTGGAGGCAGCGGCTATGGCTACACCTTC.

The rearrangement uses TRBV7-2 and TRBJ1-1; D remains ambiguous. Per the germline V gene, CDR1 is SGHTA and CDR2 is FQGNSA. This CDR3 is 13 amino acids long. V lost 4 bases and J lost 7, with 13 bases in between. The chain's CDR3 is CASSSWGDGEAFF. The CDR3, as DNA: TGTGCCAGCAGCTCCTGGGGAGATGGTGAAGCTTTCTTT.

On this clone: Compared with germline, one end of the junction differs, possibly owing to a read error. V and J are TRBV7-9 and TRBJ1-1; the D gene is possibly TRBD1 (6 bases). The CDR3 consists of 15 residues. Germline V CDR1 and CDR2: SEHNR, FQNEAQ (reference sequence). The CDR3 DNA reads TGTGCCAGCAGCTTACGTCAGGGGCCGAACTCTGAAGCTTTCTTT. This gives the protein CASSLRQGPNSEAFF.

The CDR3 spells CASSTRRTSGRKDTQYF. The CDR3, as DNA: TGTGCCAGCAGTACACGTCGGACTAGCGGGAGGAAAGATACGCAGTATTTT. The V gene is TRBV28, the J gene TRBJ2-3; 14 nucleotides agree with TRBD2. The V and J ends lost 5 bases and 5 bases, in that order; junction bases with no gene match: 9. The CDR3 has 17 residues. Germline assignment: CDR1 MDHEN and CDR2 SYDVKM.

This clone was seen only a few times. CDR3 sequence: CASSSTDRVYGYTF. CDR3 in DNA: TGCGCCAGCAGCTCTACCGACAGGGTGTATGGCTACACCTTC. This chain links TRBV5-1 with TRBJ1-2; TRBD1 matches at 7 bases. Per the germline V gene, CDR1 is SGHRS and CDR2 is YFSETQ. V gave up 3 bases and J gave up 5 bases; unmatched junction bases: 7. This CDR3 spans 14 amino acids.

The table lists this clone with a count of one. The J gene is TRBJ2-2, the V gene TRBV19; a weak D match, TRBD1 (6 bases). Trimming left V 8 bases short and J 3 bases short, with 19 bases between. Germline lookup yields CDR1 LNHDA and CDR2 SQIVND (reference sequence). The CDR3 spans 16 residues. The CDR3 DNA reads TGTGCCAGTGATAGAACAGGGATGTCGTACACCGGGGAGCTGTTTTTT. As protein: CASDRTGMSYTGELFF. Complete variable domain (other parts from reference TRBV19 and TRBJ2-2): DGGITQSPKYLFRKEGQNVTLSCEQNLNHDAMYWYRQDPGQGLRLIYYSQIVNDFQKGDIAEGYSVSREKKESFPLTVTSAQKNPTAFYLCASDRTGMSYTGELFFGEGSRLTVL.